Each of the 31 T cell receptor beta chains below was sequenced from the same sample in a study of T cell repertoires in cytomegalovirus infection (dated 2019 in TCRdb). The instrument given in TCRdb is Illumina HiSeq 1500. TCRdb trimmed the raw reads at Q25, called clones with MiXCR and kept productive beta chains. Each CDR3 protein gets just one entry, which takes the most common genes and DNA from the rows behind it. Counted in this sample were around 310,000 distinct CDR3 sequences; around a sixth of them appeared once. The ten largest clones take up about 12% of the sample. The sample taken for sequencing was PBMCs. The receptor source for this set is a human donor in good health (CMV status not recorded). Some clones in this sample may be carry-over from other donors' samples.

In the case of this clonotype: Given a much more abundant clone one base away, this may be a read error. The V and J genes are TRBV12-3 or TRBV12-4 and TRBJ1-5; D remains ambiguous. The CDR3 sequence is 13 residues long. Trimming removed 6 bases from V and 4 bases from J, with 10 bases in between. The DNA for the CDR3 is TGTGCCAGCAGATTAACACCTAATCAGCCCCAGCATTTT. This encodes CASRLTPNQPQHF.

This chain connects TRBV6-6 to TRBJ1-1, with D possibly TRBD1 on 5 matching bases. The V gene's germline CDR1 is MNHNY and CDR2 SVGAGI (reference sequence). V was cut by 8 bases and J by 5 bases, with 12 bases left in between. CDR3 length: 12 amino acids. DNA for the CDR3: TGTGCCAGCGAGCAGGGAAGGACTGAAGCTTTCTTT. Protein: CASEQGRTEAFF.

The gene calls are TRBV7-2 and TRBJ1-6; D possibly corresponds to TRBD1 (5 bases). Germline V gene sequence: CDR1 SGHTA, CDR2 FQGNSA. CDR3 length: 14 residues. The ends were cut back, 3 bases at V and 13 bases at J, with 16 bases in the middle. The CDR3 bases are TGTGCCAGCAGCTTGGGTTGGCAGGGACGGCCCCTCCACTTT. Protein: CASSLGWQGRPLHF.

This clonotype was counted a few times. The chain employs TRBV5-1 and TRBJ2-7; a possible D gene is TRBD2 (5 bases). The CDR3 loop spans 14 amino acids. CDR1 is SGHRS and CDR2 is YFSETQ in the germline V gene. V was clipped by 5 bases and J by 4 bases, with 16 bases between them. The CDR3 here is CASRRPGVLYEQYF. In nucleotides, the CDR3 is TGCGCCAGCAGAAGACCCGGGGTTTTATACGAGCAGTACTTC.

The CDR3 bases are TGTGCCAGCAGTGAAGGGGACAAAAACATTCAGTACTTC. It yields the protein CASSEGDKNIQYF. The chain employs TRBV25-1 and TRBJ2-4; D is undetermined. CDR1 is MGHDK, CDR2 SYGVNS, per germline. The CDR3 spans 13 residues. Deletions cut 2 bases from V and 3 bases from J, with 5 bases between. Based on the CDR3 plus reference TRBV25-1 and TRBJ2-4, the full variable domain is EADIYQTPRYLVIGTGKKITLECSQTMGHDKMYWYQQDPGMELHLIHYSYGVNSTEKGDLSSESTVSRIRTEHFPLTLESARPSHTSQYLCASSEGDKNIQYFGAGTRLSVL.

The rearrangement uses TRBV12-5 and TRBJ1-2; D is unclear. Germline CDR1 LGHNT, CDR2 FRNRAP. This CDR3 comprises 14 residues. Trimming removed 5 bases from V and 5 bases from J, with 15 bases in between. For the CDR3, the DNA is TGTGCTAGTGGTCTAGGACGAGGCCGGTATGGCTACACCTTC. Amino acids: CASGLGRGRYGYTF.

This clonotype was counted at least ten times. The chain carries TRBV7-2 and TRBJ1-5, with D perhaps matching TRBD1 (5 bases). CDR1 and CDR2 from the germline V gene are SGHTA and FQGNSA. This CDR3 has 16 amino acids. The V and J ends lost 5 bases and 6 bases respectively, with 20 bases between them. The CDR3: CASSPRGGEGTQPQHF. The CDR3 DNA follows: TGTGCCAGCAGCCCACGCGGGGGGGAAGGCACTCAGCCCCAGCATTTT.

V usage is TRBV7-2 and J usage is TRBJ2-2; D may correspond to TRBD1 or TRBD2 (5 bases each). This CDR3 is built from 16 residues. CDR1 is SGHTA, CDR2 FQGNSA, per germline. Trimming cost V 3 bases and J 2 bases, with 13 bases left between them. CDR3 coding DNA: TGTGCCAGCAGCTTGGACTGGGGCTCTAACACCGGGGAGCTGTTTTTT. This gives the protein CASSLDWGSNTGELFF.

There are many counts of this clonotype. V usage is TRBV10-3 and J usage is TRBJ1-1, with TRBD1 matching over 7 bases. CDR3 length: 16 residues. V lost 3 bases and J lost 0; bases outside the gene matches: 7. Germline V gene sequence: CDR1 ENHRY, CDR2 SYGVKD. CDR3 residues: CAISDAGQVVNTEAFF. As DNA, the CDR3 is TGTGCCATCAGTGACGCCGGACAGGTTGTGAACACTGAAGCTTTCTTT.

CDR3 nucleotides: TGTGCCAGCAGCCGCCCCAAGGGGGGCTCTTCTGAAGCTTTCTTT. Translated, it gives CASSRPKGGSSEAFF. This rearrangement joins TRBV28 to TRBJ1-1; tentatively, D is TRBD1 (6 bases). The CDR3 extends over 15 amino acids. CDR1 and CDR2 from the germline V gene are MDHEN and SYDVKM. V lost 6 bases to trimming and J lost 6 bases, with 20 bases between them.

The chain combines TRBV24-1 with TRBJ2-3; 7 bases align to TRBD1. The CDR3 has 16 residues. Germline lookup yields CDR1 KGHDR and CDR2 SFDVKD. The trim removed 4 bases at V and 1 base at J, leaving 7 bases unmatched. The CDR3 loop reads CATSDHDRVGTDTQYF. CDR3 DNA: TGTGCCACCAGTGACCACGACAGGGTTGGCACAGATACGCAGTATTTT.

This clonotype was counted many times. The chain has TRBV7-2 and TRBJ2-3; the match to TRBD2 covers 9 bases. CDR1 and CDR2 from the germline V gene are SGHTA and FQGNSA. The length of the CDR3 is 15 residues. J lost 7 bases, V lost 1 base, and 6 bases had no gene match. The CDR3 loop is CASSLGLAGINTQYF. The CDR3, as DNA: TGTGCCAGCAGCTTAGGGCTAGCGGGGATTAATACGCAGTATTTT. The whole variable domain, remainder taken from reference TRBV7-2 and TRBJ2-3, is GAGVSQSPSNKVTEKGKDVELRCDPISGHTALYWYRQSLGQGLEFLIYFQGNSAPDKSGLPSDRFSAERTGGSVSTLTIQRTQQEDSAVYLCASSLGLAGINTQYFGPGTRLTVL.

This clonotype was seen repeatedly, ten times or more. The genes are TRBV4-3 and TRBJ2-3; unclear D gene. The V gene lost 0 bases and the J gene lost 3 bases, with 7 bases spanning the gap. In germline, CDR1 is LGHNA, CDR2 YSLEER. This CDR3 spans 14 amino acids. Here the CDR3 reads CASSQEWGTDTQYF. The CDR3 DNA is TGCGCCAGCAGCCAAGAGTGGGGAACAGATACGCAGTATTTT.

The chain uses TRBV2 and TRBJ1-2; the D gene is possibly TRBD1 (5 bases). This CDR3 comprises 15 residues. CDR1 and CDR2 from the germline V gene are SNHLY and FYNNEI. V was clipped by 6 bases and J by 0 bases, with 14 bases between them. CDR3 region: CASRIVGVANYGYTF. CDR3 nucleotides: TGTGCCAGCAGGATTGTAGGGGTTGCTAACTATGGCTACACCTTC.

This chain links TRBV3-1 with TRBJ2-1, with D unclear. In germline, CDR1 is LGHDT, CDR2 YNNKEL (reference sequence). The CDR3 loop spans 12 amino acids. V dropped 0 bases and J dropped 10 bases, with 7 bases sitting between them. The CDR3 is CASSQDVREQFF. CDR3 sequence (DNA): TGTGCCAGCAGCCAAGATGTCCGAGAGCAGTTCTTC.

The chain employs TRBV29-1 and TRBJ1-2; a weak D match, TRBD1 (6 bases). The CDR3 extends over 13 amino acids. Germline V gene data show CDR1 as SQVTM and CDR2 as ANQGSEA. The V end lost 4 bases, the J end lost 6 bases, and 15 bases lay between the germline ends. In DNA, the CDR3 is TGCAGCGTTGCGACAGGTTTATGGGATGGCTACACCTTC. Translating it yields CSVATGLWDGYTF. The variable domain in full, completed from reference TRBV29-1 and TRBJ1-2, reads SAVISQKPSRDICQRGTSLTIQCQVDSQVTMMFWYRQQPGQSLTLIATANQGSEATYESGFVIDKFPISRPNLTFSTLTVSNMSPEDSSIYLCSVATGLWDGYTFGSGTRLTVV.

The chain recombines TRBV12-3 or TRBV12-4 with TRBJ2-3, with 11 bases lining up with TRBD2. The CDR3 runs to 15 residues. V dropped 3 bases and J dropped 8; count of bases not matched to a gene: 7. CDR3 coding DNA: TGTGCCAGCAGTTTCCTAGCGGGAGGACGCCCTACGCAGTATTTT. Its translation: CASSFLAGGRPTQYF.

This clonotype appeared a few times. The chain has TRBV5-1 and TRBJ2-1; 10 nucleotides agree with TRBD2. Unmatched junction bases numbered 8, after V lost 5 bases and J lost 6 bases. CDR3 length: 15 amino acids. CDR1 is SGHRS and CDR2 is YFSETQ in the germline V gene. The CDR3 protein is CASSTSGDGVNEQFF. DNA of the CDR3: TGCGCCAGCAGTACTAGCGGGGATGGTGTCAATGAGCAGTTCTTC.

This clonotype was found many times. V gene TRBV7-2 combines with J gene TRBJ2-4; tentatively, D is TRBD1 or TRBD2 (5 bases each). Germline assignment: CDR1 SGHTA and CDR2 FQGNSA. V was clipped by 5 bases and J by 7 bases, with 21 bases between them. The CDR3 extends over 16 amino acids. As DNA, the CDR3 is TGTGCCAGCAGCCAAGGGACCTTAGGGCAACTTAACATTCAGTACTTC. It translates to CASSQGTLGQLNIQYF.

This clonotype has a count of ten or more. The J gene is TRBJ1-1, the V gene TRBV7-2; no clear D gene. The CDR3 totals 13 residues. V lost 7 bases and J lost 0, with 9 bases in between. Germline V gene sequence: CDR1 SGHTA, CDR2 FQGNSA. The CDR3 region has the DNA TGTGCCAGCAAATCCGGGGTGAACACTGAAGCTTTCTTT. Translating it yields CASKSGVNTEAFF.

This clonotype was counted at least ten times. The V call is TRBV7-2, the J call TRBJ2-2; TRBD2 agrees at 13 bases. The junction had 0 bases not matched to a gene; V was cut back by 2 bases and J by 3 bases. The CDR3 extends over 16 amino acids. Germline assignment: CDR1 SGHTA and CDR2 FQGNSA. The CDR3 DNA reads as TGTGCCAGCAGCTTAACTAGCGGGGGGGACACCGGGGAGCTGTTTTTT. Translation: CASSLTSGGDTGELFF.

This chain connects TRBV4-1 to TRBJ1-2; maybe TRBD1 (6 bases). The CDR3 is 16 amino acids. Trimming left V 2 bases short and J 5 bases short, with 18 bases between. The germline CDR1 and CDR2 sequences are MGHRA and YSYEKL. The CDR3 DNA reads as TGCGCCAGCAGCCAATCCAGGGGCCCAGCCTCGTATGGCTACACCTTC. This gives the protein CASSQSRGPASYGYTF.

The J gene is TRBJ2-2, the V gene TRBV7-9; 10 positions agree with TRBD2. Per germline, CDR1 SEHNR and CDR2 FQNEAQ (reference sequence). V dropped 5 bases and J dropped 7; count of bases not matched to a gene: 10. CDR3 length equals 16 residues. In DNA, the CDR3 is TGTGCCAGCAGCCCCCCCGGGACTAGCGAATACGGGGAGCTGTTTTTT. Amino acid sequence: CASSPPGTSEYGELFF.

The chain carries TRBV7-2 and TRBJ1-2; TRBD1 might be the D (5 bases). CDR1 SGHTA and CDR2 FQGNSA come from the germline V gene. Trimming removed 3 bases at V and 3 bases at J, with 14 bases between. There are 15 residues in the CDR3. The chain's CDR3 is CASSLTQGGDYGYTF. DNA for the CDR3: TGTGCCAGCAGCTTGACCCAGGGCGGGGACTATGGCTACACCTTC. The entire variable domain, with the rest obtained from reference TRBV7-2 and TRBJ1-2, is as follows: GAGVSQSPSNKVTEKGKDVELRCDPISGHTALYWYRQSLGQGLEFLIYFQGNSAPDKSGLPSDRFSAERTGGSVSTLTIQRTQQEDSAVYLCASSLTQGGDYGYTFGSGTRLTVV.

V and J are TRBV12-3 or TRBV12-4 and TRBJ2-1; unclear D gene. Trimming cost V 6 bases and J 9 bases, with 21 bases left between them. CDR3 length: 15 amino acids. The CDR3 loop reads CASRPPDRTLGEQFF. CDR3 DNA sequence: TGTGCCAGCAGGCCTCCGGACCGGACCTTGGGTGAGCAGTTCTTC.

The sample holds a few counts of this clonotype. The V call is TRBV4-1, the J call TRBJ1-5; possibly TRBD1 for D (5 bases). This CDR3 region has 17 residues. Germline V lookup: CDR1 MGHRA, CDR2 YSYEKL. Trimming removed 2 bases from V and 1 base from J, with 15 bases in between. CDR3 region: CASSQILKGSSNQPQHF. Here the CDR3 DNA reads TGCGCCAGCAGCCAAATTTTAAAGGGGTCCAGCAATCAGCCCCAGCATTTT.

The J gene is TRBJ2-5, the V gene TRBV3-1; D is uncertain. The germline gives CDR1 LGHDT, CDR2 YNNKEL (reference sequence). CDR3 size: 16 residues. With 2 bases removed from V and 2 bases from J, the gap between germline ends came to 15 bases. The CDR3 sequence: CASSQNPGIPQETQYF. DNA for the CDR3: TGTGCCAGCAGCCAAAACCCTGGTATACCGCAAGAGACCCAGTACTTC.

This clonotype was seen many times. The V gene is TRBV7-2, the J gene TRBJ2-2, with TRBD1 identical over 10 bases. The J segment lost 6 bases and the V segment lost 5 bases, leaving 12 bases of the junction unmatched. There are 17 residues in the CDR3. Looked up from germline, CDR1 is SGHTA and CDR2 is FQGNSA. The CDR3 DNA sequence: TGTGCCAGCAGCCCACCGGGACAGGGGCGTTGGGCCGGGGAGCTGTTTTTT. Its translation: CASSPPGQGRWAGELFF. Supplemented by reference TRBV7-2 and TRBJ2-2, the full variable domain reads GAGVSQSPSNKVTEKGKDVELRCDPISGHTALYWYRQSLGQGLEFLIYFQGNSAPDKSGLPSDRFSAERTGGSVSTLTIQRTQQEDSAVYLCASSPPGQGRWAGELFFGEGSRLTVL.

The chain employs TRBV6-1 and TRBJ1-5, with D uncertain. Germline loops: CDR1 MNHNS, CDR2 SASEGT. Trimming shortened V by 3 bases and J by 0 bases, and 12 bases separated the two germline ends. CDR3 size: 16 residues. The CDR3 coding sequence is TGTGCCAGCAGTGATCAGATCTCTTATAGCAATCAGCCCCAGCATTTT. Translation: CASSDQISYSNQPQHF.

This clonotype was counted ten times or more. The genes are TRBV7-9 and TRBJ2-5; D is perhaps TRBD1 (6 bases). Germline lookup yields CDR1 SEHNR and CDR2 FQNEAQ (reference sequence). The V gene lost 7 bases and the J gene lost 2 bases, with 11 bases spanning the gap. The length of the CDR3 is 13 residues. The DNA of the CDR3 is TGTGCCAGCATCGGACAGCAGCAAGAGACCCAGTACTTC. Protein product: CASIGQQQETQYF.

This clonotype was observed many times. The V call is TRBV7-9, the J call TRBJ2-1; TRBD1 aligns across 7 bases. Per germline, CDR1 SEHNR and CDR2 FQNEAQ (reference sequence). The CDR3 is made up of 15 amino acids. Trimming cost V 4 bases and J 7 bases; bases outside gene matches: 10. The CDR3 sequence: CASSSRDSPINEQFF. Here the CDR3 DNA reads TGTGCCAGCAGCTCCCGGGACAGCCCTATTAATGAGCAGTTCTTC.